This T cell receptor beta chain came from a study of beta chain features in type 1 diabetes. Findings and caveats of the study: More deletions and fewer insertions at VDJ junctions were seen in type 1 diabetes patients. Shortening that was moderate but significant affected the TCRB CDR3s of Type 1 diabetes patients in all four CD4+ subsets.

In the case of this clone: The antigen is unknown.

CDR3 size: 13 residues. V was clipped by 4 bases and J by 4 bases, with 9 bases between them. Per germline, CDR1 SGHRS and CDR2 YFSETQ. The authors reverse transcribed all of the isolated RNA, so sequencing captured expressed TCRB transcripts. Some clones are missing from TCRdb's copy, which holds only in-frame ones; the method was immunoSEQ multiplex PCR. This sample carries tens of thousands of clones, around 63% of them seen once, and the ten largest clones take more than 1.5%. The receptor was derived from a man aged 30 to 45 with type 1 diabetes. Some clones in this sample may be carry-over from other donors' samples. The sample was Tregs from blood. This sequence joins TRBV5-1 and TRBJ1-5, with D unresolved. The CDR3 protein is CASSRDGNQPQHF. The CDR3 DNA reads TGCGCCAGCAGCCGAGACGGGAATCAGCCCCAGCATTTT.